Listed below are T cell receptor beta chains from one sample, sequenced in a study of identical twins. TCRdb reprocessed the 5' RACE reads with MiXCR, giving one entry per CDR3 protein. The sample consists of about 340,000 distinct CDR3 sequences, 9% to 15% of them appearing once. This same sample was also taken into another study, of yellow fever vaccine responses in identical twins.

Sequencing was done on a sample of CD8+ T cells sorted from blood. These receptors were obtained from a woman aged 18-30 years in good health. The CDR3 runs from the conserved cysteine through the conserved F or W. The D gene is left open where the match is weak. The listing skips clone size in some rows; elsewhere it reads once, few, many or a size class.

>TRBJ2-1|TRBD1|TRBV6-4|-
CASSEVQGVAYNEQFF
TGTGCCAGCAGTGAGGTGCAGGGGGTGGCCTACAATGAGCAGTTCTTC
>TRBJ2-2|TRBD2|TRBV12-3/TRBV12-4|-
CASSLEGRGTGELFF
TGTGCCAGCAGTTTAGAGGGGAGGGGCACCGGGGAGCTGTTTTTT
>TRBJ2-5|TRBD2|TRBV20-1|many
CSAPEGGLADVETQYF
TGCAGTGCTCCCGAGGGAGGACTAGCGGATGTAGAGACCCAGTACTTC
>TRBJ2-1|TRBD1|TRBV20-1|few
CSAADDRGAYNEQFF
TGCAGCGCCGCAGACGACAGGGGGGCCTACAATGAGCAGTTCTTC
>TRBJ2-5|TRBD2|TRBV20-1|few
CSARDRGLGETQYF
TGCAGTGCTAGAGATCGGGGACTAGGGGAGACCCAGTACTTC
>TRBJ2-5|-|TRBV24-1|-
CATSDLMGETQYF
TGTGCCACCAGCGATCTGATGGGGGAGACCCAGTACTTC
>TRBJ2-7|-|TRBV20-1|-
CSASPGQNSPYEQYF
TGCAGTGCCTCACCCGGACAAAACTCTCCCTACGAGCAGTACTTC
>TRBJ2-7|-|TRBV27|few
CASSLLSGAKSGGEQYF
TGTGCCAGCAGTTTACTGTCTGGGGCCAAATCAGGGGGGGAGCAGTACTTC
>TRBJ2-3|TRBD1|TRBV10-3|-
CAIRPGQSTDTQYF
TGTGCCATCAGGCCGGGACAGAGCACAGATACGCAGTATTTT
>TRBJ2-3|TRBD1|TRBV5-1|many
CASSSRDRVTDTQYF
TGCGCCAGCAGCTCCCGGGACAGGGTGACAGATACGCAGTATTTT
>TRBJ2-3|-|TRBV5-1|many
CASSLERTTTDTQYF
TGCGCCAGCAGCTTGGAGAGGACTACGACAGATACGCAGTATTTT
>TRBJ2-7|TRBD1|TRBV7-6|few
CASSIETGGHYEQYF
TGTGCCAGCAGCATTGAGACAGGGGGTCACTACGAGCAGTACTTC
>TRBJ2-7|TRBD2|TRBV12-3/TRBV12-4|-
CASRLGGTAFYEQYF
TGTGCCAGCAGATTGGGGGGGACTGCCTTCTACGAGCAGTACTTC
>TRBJ2-7|-|TRBV7-8|-
CASSLVGGLAVSYEQYF
TGTGCCAGCAGCTTAGTCGGGGGGCTAGCGGTATCCTACGAGCAGTACTTC
>TRBJ2-2|-|TRBV4-1|few
CASSQASNTGELFF
TGCGCCAGCAGCCAAGCCAGCAACACCGGGGAGCTGTTTTTT
>TRBJ2-1|-|TRBV28|-
CASNDGSPHNEQFF
TGTGCCAGCAATGACGGGAGTCCCCACAATGAGCAGTTCTTC
>TRBJ2-7|TRBD2|TRBV20-1|-
CSASTSGYSYEQYF
TGCAGTGCTAGTACTAGCGGATACTCCTACGAGCAGTACTTC
>TRBJ2-7|-|TRBV7-9|few
CASSLGGPGDPYEQYF
TGTGCCAGCAGCTTAGGGGGGCCGGGCGATCCCTACGAGCAGTACTTC
>TRBJ2-4|TRBD1|TRBV25-1|few
CASSEGTGAAKNIQYF
TGTGCCAGCAGTGAGGGGACAGGGGCTGCCAAAAACATTCAGTACTTC
>TRBJ2-1|-|TRBV5-5|few
CASSPRMVYNEQFF
TGTGCCAGCAGCCCCCGAATGGTTTACAATGAGCAGTTCTTC
>TRBJ2-3|-|TRBV10-2|-
CASSPRRNTDTQYF
TGCGCCAGCAGTCCACGGAGGAACACAGATACGCAGTATTTT
>TRBJ2-2|-|TRBV3-1|many
CASSQDPQGSNTGELFF
TGTGCCAGCAGCCAAGATCCCCAGGGTTCGAACACCGGGGAGCTGTTTTTT
>TRBJ2-1|-|TRBV7-9|many
CASSLDREAYNEQFF
TGTGCCAGCAGCTTAGACAGAGAGGCCTACAATGAGCAGTTCTTC
>TRBJ1-1|TRBD1|TRBV20-1|-
CSAAGTVNTEAFF
TGCAGTGCAGCCGGGACAGTAAACACTGAAGCTTTCTTT
>TRBJ2-1|-|TRBV19|many
CASTPGRDYNEQFF
TGTGCCAGTACCCCTGGCAGGGACTACAATGAGCAGTTCTTC
>TRBJ2-1|TRBD2|TRBV7-9|-
CASSPPTPGGKGHEQFF
TGTGCCAGCAGCCCCCCCACACCGGGAGGAAAGGGCCATGAGCAGTTCTTC
>TRBJ2-6|TRBD1|TRBV3-1|-
CATSQAGDRDHSGANVLTF
TGTGCCACCTCCCAAGCCGGGGACAGGGACCACTCTGGGGCCAACGTCCTGACTTTC
>TRBJ2-3|TRBD2|TRBV7-8|-
CASSLIAGNTDTQYF
TGTGCCAGCAGCTTAATAGCGGGGAACACAGATACGCAGTATTTT